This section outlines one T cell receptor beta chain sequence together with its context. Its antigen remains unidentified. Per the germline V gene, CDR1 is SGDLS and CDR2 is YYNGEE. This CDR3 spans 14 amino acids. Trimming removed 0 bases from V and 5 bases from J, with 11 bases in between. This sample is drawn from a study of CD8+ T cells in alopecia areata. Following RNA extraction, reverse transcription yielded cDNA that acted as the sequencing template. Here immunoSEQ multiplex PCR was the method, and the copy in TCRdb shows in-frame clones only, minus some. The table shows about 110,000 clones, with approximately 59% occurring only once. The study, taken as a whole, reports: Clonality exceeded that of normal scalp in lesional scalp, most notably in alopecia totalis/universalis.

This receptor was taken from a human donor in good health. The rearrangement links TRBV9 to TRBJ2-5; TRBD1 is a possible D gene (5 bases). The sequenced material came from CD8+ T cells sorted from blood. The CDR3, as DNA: TGTGCCAGCAGCGTAGATGGGGCCTGGGAGACCCAGTACTTC. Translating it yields CASSVDGAWETQYF.